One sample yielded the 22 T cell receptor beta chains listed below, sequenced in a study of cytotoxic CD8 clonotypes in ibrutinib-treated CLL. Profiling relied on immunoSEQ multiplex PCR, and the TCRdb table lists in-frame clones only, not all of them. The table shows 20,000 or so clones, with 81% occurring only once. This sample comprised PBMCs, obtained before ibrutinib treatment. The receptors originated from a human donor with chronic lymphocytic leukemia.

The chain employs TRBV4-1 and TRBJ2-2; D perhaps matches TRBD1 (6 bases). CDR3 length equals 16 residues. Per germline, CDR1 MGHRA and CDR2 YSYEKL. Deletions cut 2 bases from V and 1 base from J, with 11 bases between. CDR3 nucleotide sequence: TGCGCCAGCAGCCAATTTACAGGGTTGAACACCGGGGAGCTGTTTTTT. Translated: CASSQFTGLNTGELFF.

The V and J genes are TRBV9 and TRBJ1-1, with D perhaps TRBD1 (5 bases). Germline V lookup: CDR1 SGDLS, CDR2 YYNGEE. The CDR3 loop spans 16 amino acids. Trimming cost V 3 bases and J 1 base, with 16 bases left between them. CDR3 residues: CASSENRNYSNTEAFF. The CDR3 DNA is TGTGCCAGCAGCGAGAACAGGAACTACTCGAACACTGAAGCTTTCTTT. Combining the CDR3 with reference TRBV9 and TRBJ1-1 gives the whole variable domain DSGVTQTPKHLITATGQRVTLRCSPRSGDLSVYWYQQSLDQGLQFLIQYYNGEERAKGNILERFSAQQFPDLHSELNLSSLELGDSALYFCASSENRNYSNTEAFFGQGTRLTVV.

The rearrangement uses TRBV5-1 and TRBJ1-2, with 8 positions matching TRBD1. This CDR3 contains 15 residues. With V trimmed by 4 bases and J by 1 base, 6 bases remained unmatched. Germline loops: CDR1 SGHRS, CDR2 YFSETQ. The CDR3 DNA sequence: TGCGCCAGCAGCACCCCCGACAGGGGTAACTATGGCTACACCTTC. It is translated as CASSTPDRGNYGYTF.

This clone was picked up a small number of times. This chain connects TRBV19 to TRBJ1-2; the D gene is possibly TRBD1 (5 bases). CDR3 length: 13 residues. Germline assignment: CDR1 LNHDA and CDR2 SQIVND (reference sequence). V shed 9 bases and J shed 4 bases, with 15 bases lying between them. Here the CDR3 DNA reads TGTGCCAGCGAAAATCAGGGCACCTATGGCTACACCTTC. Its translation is CASENQGTYGYTF.

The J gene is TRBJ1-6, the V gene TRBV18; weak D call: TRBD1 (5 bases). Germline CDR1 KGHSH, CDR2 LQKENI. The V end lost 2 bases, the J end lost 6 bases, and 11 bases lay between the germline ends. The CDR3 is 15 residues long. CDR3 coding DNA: TGTGCCAGCTCACCAACCTGGCAGGGTAATTCACCCCTCCACTTT. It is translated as CASSPTWQGNSPLHF.

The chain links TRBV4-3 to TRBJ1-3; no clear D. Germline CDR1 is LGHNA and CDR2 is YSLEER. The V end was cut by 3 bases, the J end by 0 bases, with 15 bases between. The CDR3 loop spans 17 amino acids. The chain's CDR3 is CASSQAAGFGSGNTIYF. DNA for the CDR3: TGCGCCAGCAGCCAGGCAGCGGGGTTTGGCTCTGGAAACACCATATATTTT.

In nucleotides, the CDR3 is TGCGCCAGCAGCCGGGGACAGGGGGTCACAGATACGCAGTATTTT. This translates into CASSRGQGVTDTQYF. V is TRBV4-3 and J is TRBJ2-3, with 11 bases that match TRBD1. The CDR3 totals 15 residues. In germline, CDR1 is LGHNA, CDR2 YSLEER. J lost 2 bases, V lost 4 bases, and 2 bases had no gene match.

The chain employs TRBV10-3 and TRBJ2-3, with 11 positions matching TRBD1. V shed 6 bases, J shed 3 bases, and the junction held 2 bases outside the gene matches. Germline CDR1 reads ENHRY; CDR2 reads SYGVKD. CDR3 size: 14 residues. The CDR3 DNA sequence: TGTGCCATCAGGGGGGACAGGGGGACAGATACGCAGTATTTT. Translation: CAIRGDRGTDTQYF.

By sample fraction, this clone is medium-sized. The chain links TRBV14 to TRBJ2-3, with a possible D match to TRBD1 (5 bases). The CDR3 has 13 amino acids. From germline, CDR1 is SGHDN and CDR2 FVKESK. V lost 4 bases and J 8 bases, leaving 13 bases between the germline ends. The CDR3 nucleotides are TGTGCCAGCAGCCGAGCAGGGTATAGTACGCAGTATTTT. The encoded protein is CASSRAGYSTQYF.

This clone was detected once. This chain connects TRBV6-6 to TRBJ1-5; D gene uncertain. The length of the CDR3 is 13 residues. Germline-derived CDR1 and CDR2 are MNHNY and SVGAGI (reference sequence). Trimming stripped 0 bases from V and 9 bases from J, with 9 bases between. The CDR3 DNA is TGTGCCAGCAGTTACTCGATTGGCGGGCCCCAGCATTTT. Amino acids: CASSYSIGGPQHF.

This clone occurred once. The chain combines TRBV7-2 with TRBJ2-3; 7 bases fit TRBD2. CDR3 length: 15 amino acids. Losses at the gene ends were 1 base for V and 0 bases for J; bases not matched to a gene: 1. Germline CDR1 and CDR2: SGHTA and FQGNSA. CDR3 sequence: CASSLGEGSTDTQYF. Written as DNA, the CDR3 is TGTGCCAGCAGCTTAGGGGAGGGAAGCACAGATACGCAGTATTTT.

CDR3 sequence reads: CASSLVRAWGTGELFF. Here the CDR3 DNA reads TGTGCCAGCAGCTTGGTGAGGGCCTGGGGGACCGGGGAGCTGTTTTTT. V is TRBV5-6 and J is TRBJ2-2; D may be TRBD1 or TRBD2 (5 bases each). The CDR3 is 16 amino acids. Looked up from germline, CDR1 is SGHDT and CDR2 is YYEEEE. Deletions cut 0 bases from V and 5 bases from J, with 14 bases between.

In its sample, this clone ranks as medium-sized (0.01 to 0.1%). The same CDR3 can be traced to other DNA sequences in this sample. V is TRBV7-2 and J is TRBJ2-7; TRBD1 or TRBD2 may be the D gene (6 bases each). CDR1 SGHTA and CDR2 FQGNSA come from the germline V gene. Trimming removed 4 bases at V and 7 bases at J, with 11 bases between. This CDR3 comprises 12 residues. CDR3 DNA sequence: TGTGCCAGCAGCTCCACAGGGAGGGAGCAGTACTTC. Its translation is CASSSTGREQYF.

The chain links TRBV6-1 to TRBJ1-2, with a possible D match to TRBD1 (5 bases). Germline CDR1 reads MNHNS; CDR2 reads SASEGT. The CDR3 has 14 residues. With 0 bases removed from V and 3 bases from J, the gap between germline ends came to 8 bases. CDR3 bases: TGTGCCAGCAGTGAAGCCGGGGCCGACTATGGCTACACCTTC. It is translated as CASSEAGADYGYTF.

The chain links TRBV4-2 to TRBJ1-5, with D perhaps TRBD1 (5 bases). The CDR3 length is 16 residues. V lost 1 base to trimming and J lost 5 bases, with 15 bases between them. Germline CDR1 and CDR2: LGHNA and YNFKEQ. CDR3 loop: CASSQVGTEDYQPQHF. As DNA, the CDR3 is TGTGCCAGCAGCCAAGTGGGGACGGAAGATTATCAGCCCCAGCATTTT.

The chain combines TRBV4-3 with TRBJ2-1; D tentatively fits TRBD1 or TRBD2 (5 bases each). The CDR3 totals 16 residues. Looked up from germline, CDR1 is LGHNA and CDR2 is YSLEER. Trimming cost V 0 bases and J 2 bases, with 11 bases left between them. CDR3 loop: CASSQESEGPYNEQFF. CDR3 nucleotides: TGCGCCAGCAGCCAAGAATCTGAGGGACCCTACAATGAGCAGTTCTTC.

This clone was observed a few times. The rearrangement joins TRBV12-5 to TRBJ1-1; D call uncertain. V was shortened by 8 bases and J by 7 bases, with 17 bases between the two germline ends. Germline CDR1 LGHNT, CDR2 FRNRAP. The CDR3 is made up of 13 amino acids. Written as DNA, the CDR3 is TGTGCTAGTTCCCGTGCCAGCCTGGGTGAAGCTTTCTTT. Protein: CASSRASLGEAFF.

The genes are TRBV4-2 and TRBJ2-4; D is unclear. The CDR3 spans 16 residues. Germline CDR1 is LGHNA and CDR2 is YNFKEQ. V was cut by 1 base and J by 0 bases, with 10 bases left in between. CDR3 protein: CASSQGAFQAKNIQYF. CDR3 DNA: TGTGCCAGCAGCCAAGGCGCTTTCCAAGCCAAAAACATTCAGTACTTC.

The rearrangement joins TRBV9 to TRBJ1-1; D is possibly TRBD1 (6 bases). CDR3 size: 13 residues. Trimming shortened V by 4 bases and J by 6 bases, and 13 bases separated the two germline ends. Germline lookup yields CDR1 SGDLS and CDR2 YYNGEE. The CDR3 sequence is CASSPSGEAEAFF. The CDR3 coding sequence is TGTGCCAGCAGCCCTTCAGGGGAGGCTGAAGCTTTCTTT.

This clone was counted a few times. For the CDR3, the DNA is TGTGCCAGTAGTTATACGGTGTCGGAGACCCAGTACTTC. This translates into CASSYTVSETQYF. V gene TRBV19 combines with J gene TRBJ2-5; D is ambiguous. Germline V CDR1 and CDR2: LNHDA, SQIVND (reference sequence). Trimming shortened V by 5 bases and J by 5 bases, and 12 bases separated the two germline ends. The CDR3 runs to 13 residues.

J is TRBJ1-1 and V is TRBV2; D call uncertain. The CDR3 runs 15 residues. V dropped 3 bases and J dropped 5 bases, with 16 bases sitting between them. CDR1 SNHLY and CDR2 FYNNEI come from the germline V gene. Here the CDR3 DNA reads TGTGCCAGCAGTGACAGTTTCCTTCTCGGGACTGAAGCTTTCTTT. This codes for CASSDSFLLGTEAFF.

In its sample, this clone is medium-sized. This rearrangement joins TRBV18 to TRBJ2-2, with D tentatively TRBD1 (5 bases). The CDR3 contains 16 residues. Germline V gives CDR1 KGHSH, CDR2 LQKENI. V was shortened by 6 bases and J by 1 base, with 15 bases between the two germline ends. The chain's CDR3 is CASSPWQGENTGELFF. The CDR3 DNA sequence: TGTGCCAGCTCTCCGTGGCAGGGTGAGAACACCGGGGAGCTGTTTTTT.